A single sample is the source of the 32 T cell receptor beta chains below, sequenced in a study of monozygotic twins with inflammatory bowel disease. TCRdb reprocessed the 5' RACE reads, with one entry per CDR3 protein and no DNA. The table counts about 160,000 distinct CDR3 sequences; roughly 2.3% lies in the top ten. The sample was blood. Receptors originate from a human donor with ulcerative colitis or Crohn's disease, or a healthy co-twin of an affected twin (not recorded which).

The chain combines TRBV7-2 with TRBJ2-2. The germline V gene encodes CDR1 SGHTA and CDR2 FQGNSA. CDR3 length equals 15 residues. CDR3 in amino acids: CASSVGVPFTGELFF.

The genes are TRBV4-2 and TRBJ1-4; the D call of TRBD1 rests on TCRdb alone, since no DNA is present to check it. The germline CDR1 and CDR2 sequences are LGHNA and YNFKEQ. This CDR3 has 14 amino acids. CDR3 residues: CASSQGQKDEKLFF.

The chain combines TRBV7-8 with TRBJ2-3. This CDR3 region has 16 residues. Germline values: CDR1 SGHVS, CDR2 FQNEAQ. This CDR3 is CASSLSFSGNTDTQYF.

The genes are TRBV6-2 or TRBV6-3 and TRBJ2-3. The CDR3 runs to 16 residues. In germline, CDR1 is MNHEY, CDR2 SVGEGT. This chain's CDR3 is CASSYGTSASTDTQYF.

The chain uses TRBV2 and TRBJ2-5. The CDR3 totals 14 residues. Germline lookup yields CDR1 SNHLY and CDR2 FYNNEI. The CDR3 here is CASSEGQYQETQYF. The complete variable domain, with remaining parts taken from reference TRBV2 and TRBJ2-5, reads EPEVTQTPSHQVTQMGQEVILRCVPISNHLYFYWYRQILGQKVEFLVSFYNNEISEKSEIFDDQFSVERPDGSNFTLKIRSTKLEDSAMYFCASSEGQYQETQYFGPGTRLLVL.

The chain recombines TRBV4-1 with TRBJ1-5. The germline V gene has CDR1 MGHRA and CDR2 YSYEKL. There are 15 residues in the CDR3. The chain's CDR3 is CASSQYGLNNQPQHF.

The V and J genes are TRBV7-9 and TRBJ2-7; the TCRdb D gene call, TRBD1, has no DNA to confirm it. This CDR3 region has 14 residues. Per germline, CDR1 SEHNR and CDR2 FQNEAQ (reference sequence). The CDR3 protein is CASSPLDRVREQYF.

The V and J genes are TRBV5-4 and TRBJ1-4; TCRdb selects TRBD1, and the lack of DNA leaves this call unchecked. Germline V lookup: CDR1 SGHNT, CDR2 YYREEE (reference sequence). The CDR3 loop spans 13 amino acids. CDR3 amino acids: CASSPDSNEKLFF.

The gene calls are TRBV28 and TRBJ1-4; TCRdb selects TRBD1, and the lack of DNA leaves this call unchecked. This CDR3 has 14 residues. The germline V gene has CDR1 MDHEN and CDR2 SYDVKM. CDR3 protein: CASRRRDVGDLLFF.

The CDR3 spells CASSLGGGQGLSPTRQYF. The chain couples TRBV11-2 to TRBJ2-7; without DNA, the TCRdb call of TRBD1 cannot be checked. Germline V gene data show CDR1 as SGHAT and CDR2 as FQNNGV. The CDR3 consists of 18 residues.

The gene calls are TRBV18 and TRBJ2-6; TCRdb lists TRBD1, though no DNA is available to test this call. The CDR3 spans 17 residues. Germline CDR1 and CDR2: KGHSH and LQKENI. CDR3: CASSPLRGGSGANVLTF. The full variable domain, rest sourced from reference TRBV18 and TRBJ2-6, is NAGVMQNPRHLVRRRGQEARLRCSPMKGHSHVYWYRQLPEEGLKFMVYLQKENIIDESGMPKERFSAEFPKEGPSILRIQQVVRGDSAAYFCASSPLRGGSGANVLTFGAGSRLTVL.

The genes are TRBV20-1 and TRBJ1-5; TCRdb outputs TRBD1, but without DNA this stays unchecked. Germline values: CDR1 DFQATT, CDR2 SNEGSKA (reference sequence). The CDR3 totals 13 residues. The CDR3 spells CSAYTGQGQPQHF.

CDR3 in amino acids: CSASLGLAGGYEQYF. The chain is built from TRBV20-1 and TRBJ2-7; with no DNA, the TCRdb D assignment of TRBD2 cannot be verified. Germline V gives CDR1 DFQATT, CDR2 SNEGSKA (reference sequence). The CDR3 loop spans 15 amino acids.

This rearrangement joins TRBV7-8 to TRBJ2-1. Per germline, CDR1 SGHVS and CDR2 FQNEAQ. The CDR3 sequence is 16 residues long. CDR3: CASSLGRNQRTSEQFF. The complete variable domain, with remaining parts taken from reference TRBV7-8 and TRBJ2-1, reads GAGVSQSPRYKVAKRGQDVALRCDPISGHVSLFWYQQALGQGPEFLTYFQNEAQLDKSGLPSDRFFAERPEGSVSTLKIQRTQQEDSAVYLCASSLGRNQRTSEQFFGPGTRLTVL.

This rearrangement joins TRBV5-1 to TRBJ2-7; checking the TCRdb D call of TRBD1 is not possible without DNA. Germline values: CDR1 SGHRS, CDR2 YFSETQ. This CDR3 is built from 12 residues. The CDR3 sequence: CASRSPPDREYF.

The chain is built from TRBV9 and TRBJ1-4; the D call of TRBD1 rests on TCRdb alone, since no DNA is present to check it. CDR1 and CDR2 from the germline V gene are SGDLS and YYNGEE. The CDR3 runs to 15 residues. The CDR3 here is CASSKWGPVMKNCFF.

The chain joins TRBV29-1 to TRBJ1-2; without DNA, the TCRdb call of TRBD1 cannot be checked. The CDR3 is made up of 14 amino acids. In germline, CDR1 is SQVTM, CDR2 ANQGSEA. The CDR3 here is CSVDNDREAYGYTF.

The rearrangement joins TRBV7-9 to TRBJ1-2; TCRdb indicates TRBD1, and absent DNA this call remains unverified. The CDR3 spans 13 residues. CDR1 and CDR2 (germline): SEHNR, FQNEAQ (reference sequence). The CDR3 is CASSKMDRGGYTF.

This chain connects TRBV20-1 to TRBJ2-1; the TCRdb call, TRBD2, lacks DNA for checking. This CDR3 is built from 16 residues. Germline loops: CDR1 DFQATT, CDR2 SNEGSKA (reference sequence). CDR3 sequence: CSASYGASGSYNEQFF.

CDR3 protein: CASSVVIFSDEQFF. The chain couples TRBV2 to TRBJ2-1. This CDR3 spans 14 amino acids. CDR1 and CDR2 (germline): SNHLY, FYNNEI.

V and J are TRBV20-1 and TRBJ2-1; TCRdb's assignment of TRBD2 cannot be checked, as there is no DNA. The CDR3 runs 16 residues. Germline V gene lookup returns CDR1 DFQATT and CDR2 SNEGSKA (reference sequence). Here the CDR3 reads CSASSLAGESYNEQFF.

This chain uses TRBV5-1 with TRBJ1-1; TCRdb gives TRBD1 as the D gene, but with no DNA this cannot be confirmed. Germline V CDR1 and CDR2: SGHRS, YFSETQ. The CDR3 runs 15 residues. The CDR3 spells CASSIRDREGTEAFF. The variable domain in full, with the rest retrieved from reference TRBV5-1 and TRBJ1-1, is KAGVTQTPRYLIKTRGQQVTLSCSPISGHRSVSWYQQTPGQGLQFLFEYFSETQRNKGNFPGRFSGRQFSNSRSEMNVSTLELGDSALYLCASSIRDREGTEAFFGQGTRLTVV.

The CDR3 spells CASSQDFAGESYGYTF. The genes are TRBV4-2 and TRBJ1-2; TCRdb returns TRBD1, unconfirmable since there is no DNA. The CDR3 runs 16 residues. The germline gives CDR1 LGHNA, CDR2 YNFKEQ.

The CDR3 sequence is CAARTGGLQETQYF. The genes are TRBV10-3 and TRBJ2-5; TCRdb indicates TRBD1, and absent DNA this call remains unverified. The CDR3 runs 14 residues. The germline CDR1 and CDR2 sequences are ENHRY and SYGVKD.

This chain connects TRBV7-2 to TRBJ2-5; TCRdb proposes TRBD2, but this gene call is untestable without DNA. Germline-derived CDR1 and CDR2 are SGHTA and FQGNSA. The CDR3 totals 16 residues. This chain's CDR3 is CASSLLGLAGGETQYF.

The chain links TRBV5-4 to TRBJ2-1. CDR3 size: 16 residues. Germline V gene lookup returns CDR1 SGHNT and CDR2 YYREEE (reference sequence). CDR3 amino acids: CASSQRLGSQYNEQFF.

The V gene is TRBV19, the J gene TRBJ2-5; TCRdb lists TRBD2, though no DNA is available to test this call. In germline, CDR1 is LNHDA, CDR2 SQIVND (reference sequence). This CDR3 is built from 16 residues. The CDR3 is CASNIGPGGGGETQYF.

The chain employs TRBV7-9 and TRBJ1-6; the TCRdb D gene call, TRBD1, has no DNA to confirm it. The germline gives CDR1 SEHNR, CDR2 FQNEAQ (reference sequence). The CDR3 consists of 15 residues. CDR3: CASRTQGYGNSPLHF.

V and J are TRBV5-1 and TRBJ2-3; TCRdb selects TRBD2, and the lack of DNA leaves this call unchecked. The CDR3 covers 18 residues. Germline CDR1 SGHRS, CDR2 YFSETQ. The chain's CDR3 is CASSLLLAGGSSTDTQYF.

This chain connects TRBV7-9 to TRBJ1-3; no DNA is available, so the TRBD1 call from TCRdb remains unchecked. CDR3 length: 14 amino acids. Germline CDR1 is SEHNR and CDR2 is FQNEAQ (reference sequence). The CDR3 spells CASSFRTGVYTIYF.

This rearrangement joins TRBV5-4 to TRBJ2-1; lacking DNA, the TRBD2 call made by TCRdb goes unchecked. This CDR3 is 16 amino acids long. Germline V gives CDR1 SGHNT, CDR2 YYREEE (reference sequence). This chain's CDR3 is CASSFVSGGTYNEQFF.

The gene calls are TRBV4-1 and TRBJ1-5; with no DNA, the TCRdb D assignment of TRBD1 cannot be verified. The CDR3 is made up of 15 amino acids. Germline assignment: CDR1 MGHRA and CDR2 YSYEKL. The CDR3 sequence is CASSQDPGGNQPQHF.